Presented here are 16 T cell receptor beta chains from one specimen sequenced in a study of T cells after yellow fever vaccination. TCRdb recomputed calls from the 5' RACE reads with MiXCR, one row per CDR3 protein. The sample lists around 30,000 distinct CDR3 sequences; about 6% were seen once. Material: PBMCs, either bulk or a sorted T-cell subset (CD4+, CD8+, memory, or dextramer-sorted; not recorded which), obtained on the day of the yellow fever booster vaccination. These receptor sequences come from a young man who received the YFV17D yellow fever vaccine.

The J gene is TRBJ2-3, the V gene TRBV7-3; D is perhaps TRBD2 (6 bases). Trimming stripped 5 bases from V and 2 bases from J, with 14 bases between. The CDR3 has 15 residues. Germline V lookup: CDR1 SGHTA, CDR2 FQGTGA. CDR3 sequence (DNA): TGTGCCAGCAGCATCACGGGAGCGTCCACAGATACGCAGTATTTT. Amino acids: CASSITGASTDTQYF.

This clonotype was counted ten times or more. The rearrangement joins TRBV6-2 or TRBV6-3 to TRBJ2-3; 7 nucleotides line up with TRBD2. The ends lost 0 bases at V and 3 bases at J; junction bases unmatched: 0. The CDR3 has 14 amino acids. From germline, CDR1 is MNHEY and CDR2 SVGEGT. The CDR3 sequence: CASSYSRETDTQYF. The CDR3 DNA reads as TGTGCCAGCAGTTACTCGCGGGAGACAGATACGCAGTATTTT.

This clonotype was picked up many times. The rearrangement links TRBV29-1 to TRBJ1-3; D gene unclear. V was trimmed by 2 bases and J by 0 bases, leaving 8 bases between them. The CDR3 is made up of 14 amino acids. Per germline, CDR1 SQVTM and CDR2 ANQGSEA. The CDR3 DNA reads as TGCAGCGTTGAAACAGTGCACTCTGGAAACACCATATATTTT. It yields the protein CSVETVHSGNTIYF.

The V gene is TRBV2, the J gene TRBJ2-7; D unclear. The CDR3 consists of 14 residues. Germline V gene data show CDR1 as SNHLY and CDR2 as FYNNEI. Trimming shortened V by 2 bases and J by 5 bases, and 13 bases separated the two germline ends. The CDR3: CASSELGLLHEQYF. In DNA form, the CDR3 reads TGTGCCAGCAGTGAACTGGGTCTTCTCCACGAGCAGTACTTC.

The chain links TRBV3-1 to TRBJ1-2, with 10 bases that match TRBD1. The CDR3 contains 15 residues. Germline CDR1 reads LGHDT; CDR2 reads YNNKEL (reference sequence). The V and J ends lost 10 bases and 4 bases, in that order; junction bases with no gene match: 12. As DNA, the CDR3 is TGTGCCACCTCCACACGGACAGGGGGAATCTATGGCTACACCTTC. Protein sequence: CATSTRTGGIYGYTF.

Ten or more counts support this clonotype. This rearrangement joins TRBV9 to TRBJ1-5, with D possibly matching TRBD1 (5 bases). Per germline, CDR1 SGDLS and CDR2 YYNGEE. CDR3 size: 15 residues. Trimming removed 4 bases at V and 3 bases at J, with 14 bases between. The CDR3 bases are TGTGCCAGCAGCCCCAGGGCGGGGATCAATCAGCCCCAGCATTTT. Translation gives CASSPRAGINQPQHF.

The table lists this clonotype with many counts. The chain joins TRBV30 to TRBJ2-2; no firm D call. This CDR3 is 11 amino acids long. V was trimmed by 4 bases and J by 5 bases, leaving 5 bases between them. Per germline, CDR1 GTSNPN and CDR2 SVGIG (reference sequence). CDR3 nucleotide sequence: TGTGCCTGGATGGGAACCGGGGAGCTGTTTTTT. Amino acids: CAWMGTGELFF.

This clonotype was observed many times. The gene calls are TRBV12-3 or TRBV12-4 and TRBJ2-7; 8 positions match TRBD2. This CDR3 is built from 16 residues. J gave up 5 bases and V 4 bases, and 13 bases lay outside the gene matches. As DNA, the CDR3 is TGTGCCAGCAGTTCTCCCCCCCGCGGGAGGTATAACGAGCAGTACTTC. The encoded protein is CASSSPPRGRYNEQYF.

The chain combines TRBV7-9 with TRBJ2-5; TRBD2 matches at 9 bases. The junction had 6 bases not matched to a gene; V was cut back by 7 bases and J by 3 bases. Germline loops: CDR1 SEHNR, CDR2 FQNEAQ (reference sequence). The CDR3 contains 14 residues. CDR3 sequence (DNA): TGTGCCAGCACCGTAGCGGGAGTGAAAGAGACCCAGTACTTC. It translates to CASTVAGVKETQYF. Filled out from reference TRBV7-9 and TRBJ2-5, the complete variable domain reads DTGVSQNPRHKITKRGQNVTFRCDPISEHNRLYWYRQTLGQGPEFLTYFQNEAQLEKSRLLSDRFSAERPKGSFSTLEIQRTEQGDSAMYLCASTVAGVKETQYFGPGTRLLVL.

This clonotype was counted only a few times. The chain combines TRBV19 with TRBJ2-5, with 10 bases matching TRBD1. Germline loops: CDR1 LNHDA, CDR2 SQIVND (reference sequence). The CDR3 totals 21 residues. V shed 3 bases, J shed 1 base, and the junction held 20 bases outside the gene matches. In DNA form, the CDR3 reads TGTGCCAGTAGTATTTCTATCCCCGGGATGTCGGACAGGGGGGTCCAAGAGACCCAGTACTTC. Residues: CASSISIPGMSDRGVQETQYF.

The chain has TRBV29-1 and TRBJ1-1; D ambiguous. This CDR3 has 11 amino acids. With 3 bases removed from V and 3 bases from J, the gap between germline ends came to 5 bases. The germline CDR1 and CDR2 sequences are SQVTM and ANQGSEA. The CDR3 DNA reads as TGCAGCGTTGAGAGTTACACTGAAGCTTTCTTT. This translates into CSVESYTEAFF. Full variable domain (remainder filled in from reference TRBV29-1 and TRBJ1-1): SAVISQKPSRDICQRGTSLTIQCQVDSQVTMMFWYRQQPGQSLTLIATANQGSEATYESGFVIDKFPISRPNLTFSTLTVSNMSPEDSSIYLCSVESYTEAFFGQGTRLTVV.

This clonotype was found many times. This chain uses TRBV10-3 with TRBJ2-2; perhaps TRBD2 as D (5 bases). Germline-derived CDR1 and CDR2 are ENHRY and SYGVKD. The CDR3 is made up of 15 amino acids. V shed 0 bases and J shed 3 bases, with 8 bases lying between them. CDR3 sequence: CAISESTRDTGELFF. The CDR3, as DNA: TGTGCCATCAGTGAGTCGACGCGGGACACCGGGGAGCTGTTTTTT.

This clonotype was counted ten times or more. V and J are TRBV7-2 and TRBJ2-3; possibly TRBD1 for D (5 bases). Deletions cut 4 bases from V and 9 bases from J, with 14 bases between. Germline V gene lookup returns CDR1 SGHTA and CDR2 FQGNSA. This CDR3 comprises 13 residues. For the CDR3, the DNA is TGTGCCAGCAGCTCCGTGGGGCCCCCCACGCAGTATTTT. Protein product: CASSSVGPPTQYF.

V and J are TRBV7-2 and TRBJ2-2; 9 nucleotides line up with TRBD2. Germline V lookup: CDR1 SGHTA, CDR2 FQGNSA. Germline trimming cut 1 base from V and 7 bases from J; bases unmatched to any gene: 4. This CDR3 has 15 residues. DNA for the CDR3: TGTGCCAGCAGCTTAGGGGGACTAGCAAGCGGGGAGCTGTTTTTT. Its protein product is CASSLGGLASGELFF.

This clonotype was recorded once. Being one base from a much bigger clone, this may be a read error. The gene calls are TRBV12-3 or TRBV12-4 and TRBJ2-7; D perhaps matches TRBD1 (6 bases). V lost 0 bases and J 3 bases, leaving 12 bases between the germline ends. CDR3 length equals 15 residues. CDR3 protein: CASSLAGHPLYEQYF. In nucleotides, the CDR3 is TGTGCCAGCAGTTTAGCGGGACATCCCCTCTACGAGCAGTACTTC.

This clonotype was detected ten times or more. CDR3 sequence (DNA): TGTGCCAGTACCACGTTCCTTGGGTTCAATGAGCAGTTCTTC. Translation: CASTTFLGFNEQFF. The rearrangement uses TRBV19 and TRBJ2-1; D not resolved. Germline CDR1 is LNHDA and CDR2 is SQIVND (reference sequence). V lost 7 bases to trimming and J lost 6 bases, with 16 bases between them. The CDR3 spans 14 residues. Looking up the rest from reference TRBV19 and TRBJ2-1 gives the full variable domain: DGGITQSPKYLFRKEGQNVTLSCEQNLNHDAMYWYRQDPGQGLRLIYYSQIVNDFQKGDIAEGYSVSREKKESFPLTVTSAQKNPTAFYLCASTTFLGFNEQFFGPGTRLTVL.